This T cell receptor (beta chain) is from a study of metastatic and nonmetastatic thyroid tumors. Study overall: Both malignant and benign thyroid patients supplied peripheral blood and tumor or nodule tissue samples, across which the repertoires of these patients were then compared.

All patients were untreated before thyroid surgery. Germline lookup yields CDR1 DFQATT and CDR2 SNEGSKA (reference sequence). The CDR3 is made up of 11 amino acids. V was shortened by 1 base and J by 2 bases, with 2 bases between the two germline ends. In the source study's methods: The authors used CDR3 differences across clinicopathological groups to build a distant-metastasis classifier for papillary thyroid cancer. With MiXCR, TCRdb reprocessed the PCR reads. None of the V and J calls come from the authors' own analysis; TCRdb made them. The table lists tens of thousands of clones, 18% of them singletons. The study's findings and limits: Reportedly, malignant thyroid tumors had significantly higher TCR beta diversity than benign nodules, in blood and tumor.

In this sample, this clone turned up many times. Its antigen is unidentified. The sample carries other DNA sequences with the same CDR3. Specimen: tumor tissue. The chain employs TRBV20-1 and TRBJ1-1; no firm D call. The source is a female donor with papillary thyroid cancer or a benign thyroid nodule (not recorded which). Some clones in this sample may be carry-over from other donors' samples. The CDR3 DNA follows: TGCAGTGCTAGAGTTAACACTGAAGCTTTCTTT. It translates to CSARVNTEAFF.